This record looks at one T cell receptor (beta chain) sequence and its context. Original processing methods: Researchers report that nucleated cell counts were estimated from reference gene primer amplification. Sequencing was performed with immunoSEQ multiplex PCR; in TCRdb, only in-frame clones are kept and a portion is missing. The DNA gave D and trimming, while V, J and clone size come from that table. Of about 74,000 clones listed, 80% are singletons. V dropped 1 base and J dropped 6; count of bases not matched to a gene: 9. Germline V gives CDR1 LGHNT, CDR2 FRNRAP. The CDR3 length is 17 residues. The sample originates from a study of blood T cell repertoires in COVID-19. Looking at the study overall: Acute and convalescent COVID-19 specimens originated in the United States, Italy and Spain. T cells, B-cell-depleted T cells, or PBMCs provided the cDNA or gDNA that served as material.

The receptor comes from a human donor in a cohort sampled during active COVID-19. The sequencing input was peripheral blood. The rearrangement uses TRBV12-5 and TRBJ2-3, with 11 bases matching TRBD2. The CDR3 sequence is CASGLASSGRRMDTQYF. CDR3 nucleotides: TGTGCTAGTGGTTTGGCGTCTAGCGGGAGGAGAATGGATACGCAGTATTTT.